This T cell receptor beta chain was profiled in a study of blood T cell repertoires in COVID-19. Study-wide background: PBMCs, B-cell-depleted T cells, or T cells provided the cDNA or gDNA that made up the material.

TCRdb keeps only in-frame clones here, not all; method: immunoSEQ multiplex PCR. In the table there are 300,000 to 400,000 clones, about 86% of which are singletons. A few counts support this clone. Trimming left V 4 bases short and J 2 bases short, with 9 bases between. The CDR3 covers 15 residues. Germline CDR1 MNHEY, CDR2 SVGAGI. This sequence was found in a woman aged 55-70 years with COVID-19, enrolled during active disease. Sequencing used peripheral blood. The chain couples TRBV6-5 to TRBJ1-6; D might be TRBD1 (6 bases). The CDR3 is CASSWEGAYNSPLHF. DNA of the CDR3: TGTGCCAGCAGTTGGGAGGGGGCCTATAATTCACCCCTCCACTTT.